The T cell receptor beta chain under discussion was sequenced for a study of T-cell memory formation after mild COVID-19. MiXCR, applied by TCRdb to the 5' RACE reads, yields one record per CDR3 protein. Here the sample spans under 300,000 distinct CDR3 sequences, 9.4% being singletons. The CDR3 contains 15 residues. The germline gives CDR1 LNHDA, CDR2 SQIVND (reference sequence). The V gene end was trimmed by 4 bases and the J gene end by 6 bases; junction bases not matched to a gene: 8. V usage is TRBV19 and J usage is TRBJ1-1, with TRBD1 matching 10 bases. Material for sequencing was PBMCs or a T cell subset sorted from them (not recorded which). This clonotype was obtained from a man between 18 and 29 years old who had mild COVID-19 (a few samples of this study predate the infection). Cell type and time point are not known. CDR3 sequence reads: CASSTTGTGDSEAFF. The CDR3 DNA is TGTGCCAGTAGTACGACCGGGACAGGGGACTCTGAAGCTTTCTTT.